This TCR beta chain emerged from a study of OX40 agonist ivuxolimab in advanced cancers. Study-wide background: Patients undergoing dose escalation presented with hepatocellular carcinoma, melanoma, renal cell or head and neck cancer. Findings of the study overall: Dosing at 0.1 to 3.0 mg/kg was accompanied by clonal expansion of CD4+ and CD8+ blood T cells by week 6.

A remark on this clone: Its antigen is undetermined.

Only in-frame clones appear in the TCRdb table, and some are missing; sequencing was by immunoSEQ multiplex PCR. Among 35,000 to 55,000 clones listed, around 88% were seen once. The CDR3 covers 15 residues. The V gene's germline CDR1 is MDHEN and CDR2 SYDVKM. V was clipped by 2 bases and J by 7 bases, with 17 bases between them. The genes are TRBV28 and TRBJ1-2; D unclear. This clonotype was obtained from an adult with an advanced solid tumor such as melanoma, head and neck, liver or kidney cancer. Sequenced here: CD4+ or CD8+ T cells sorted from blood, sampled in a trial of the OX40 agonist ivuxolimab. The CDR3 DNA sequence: TGTGCCAGCAGTTTAGGGTTTTACGGAACGAGTGGCTACACCTTC. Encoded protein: CASSLGFYGTSGYTF.